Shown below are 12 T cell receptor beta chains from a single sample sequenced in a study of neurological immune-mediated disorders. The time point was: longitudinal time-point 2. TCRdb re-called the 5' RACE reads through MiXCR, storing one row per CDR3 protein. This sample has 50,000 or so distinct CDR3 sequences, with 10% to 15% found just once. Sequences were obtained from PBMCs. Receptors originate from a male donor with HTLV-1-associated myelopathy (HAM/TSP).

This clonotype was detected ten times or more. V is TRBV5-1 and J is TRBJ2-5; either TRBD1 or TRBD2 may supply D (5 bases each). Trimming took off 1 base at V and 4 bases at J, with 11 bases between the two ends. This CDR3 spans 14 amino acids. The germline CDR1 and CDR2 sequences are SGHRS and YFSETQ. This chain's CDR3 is CASSLMGPAETQYF. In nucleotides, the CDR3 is TGCGCCAGCAGCTTGATGGGACCAGCAGAGACCCAGTACTTC. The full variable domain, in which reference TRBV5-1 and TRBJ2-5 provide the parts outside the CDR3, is KAGVTQTPRYLIKTRGQQVTLSCSPISGHRSVSWYQQTPGQGLQFLFEYFSETQRNKGNFPGRFSGRQFSNSRSEMNVSTLELGDSALYLCASSLMGPAETQYFGPGTRLLVL.

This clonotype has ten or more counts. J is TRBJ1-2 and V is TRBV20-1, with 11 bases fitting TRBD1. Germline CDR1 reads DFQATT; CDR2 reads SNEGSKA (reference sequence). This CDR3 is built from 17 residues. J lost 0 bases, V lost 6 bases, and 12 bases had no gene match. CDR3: CSAEEGDRGGANYGYTF. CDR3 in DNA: TGCAGTGCCGAGGAAGGGGACAGGGGGGGAGCTAACTATGGCTACACCTTC.

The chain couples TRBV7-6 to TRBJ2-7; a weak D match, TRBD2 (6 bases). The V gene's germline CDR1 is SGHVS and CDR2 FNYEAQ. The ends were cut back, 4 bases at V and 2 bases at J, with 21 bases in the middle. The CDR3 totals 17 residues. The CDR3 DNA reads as TGTGCCAGCAGCTCGCAACGCTCGACTAGACCAACCTACGAGCAGTACTTC. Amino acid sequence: CASSSQRSTRPTYEQYF.

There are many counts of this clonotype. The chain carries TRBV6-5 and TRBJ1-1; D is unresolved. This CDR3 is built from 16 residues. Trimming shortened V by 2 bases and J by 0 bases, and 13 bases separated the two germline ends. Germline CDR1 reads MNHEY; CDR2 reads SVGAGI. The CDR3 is CASSYVSLGLNTEAFF. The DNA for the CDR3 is TGTGCCAGCAGTTACGTAAGCCTGGGCCTGAACACTGAAGCTTTCTTT.

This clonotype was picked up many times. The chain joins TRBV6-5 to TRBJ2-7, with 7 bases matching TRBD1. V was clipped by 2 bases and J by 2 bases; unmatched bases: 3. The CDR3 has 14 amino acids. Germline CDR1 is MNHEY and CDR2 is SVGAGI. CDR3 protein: CASSYRQGPYEQYF. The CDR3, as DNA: TGTGCCAGCAGTTACCGACAGGGCCCCTACGAGCAGTACTTC.

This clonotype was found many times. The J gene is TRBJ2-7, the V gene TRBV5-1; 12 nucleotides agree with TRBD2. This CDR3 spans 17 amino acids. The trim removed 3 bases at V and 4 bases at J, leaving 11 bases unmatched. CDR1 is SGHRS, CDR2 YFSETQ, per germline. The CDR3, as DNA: TGCGCCAGCAGCTGGGCCCGGACTAGCGGGGAGTCGTACGAGCAGTACTTC. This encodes CASSWARTSGESYEQYF. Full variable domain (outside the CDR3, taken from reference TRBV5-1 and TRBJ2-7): KAGVTQTPRYLIKTRGQQVTLSCSPISGHRSVSWYQQTPGQGLQFLFEYFSETQRNKGNFPGRFSGRQFSNSRSEMNVSTLELGDSALYLCASSWARTSGESYEQYFGPGTRLTVT.

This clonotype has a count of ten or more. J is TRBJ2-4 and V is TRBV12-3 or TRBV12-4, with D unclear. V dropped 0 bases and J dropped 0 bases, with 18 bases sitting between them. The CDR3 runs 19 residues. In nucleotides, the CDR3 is TGTGCCAGCAGTTTAGCTCGGCGGCAGAGATTTCTAGCCAAAAACATTCAGTACTTC. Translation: CASSLARRQRFLAKNIQYF.

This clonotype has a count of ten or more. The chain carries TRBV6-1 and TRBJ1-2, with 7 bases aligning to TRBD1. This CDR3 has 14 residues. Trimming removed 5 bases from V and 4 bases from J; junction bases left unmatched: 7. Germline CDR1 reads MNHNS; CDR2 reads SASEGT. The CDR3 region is CASSYNAGGYGYTF. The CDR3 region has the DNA TGTGCCAGCAGTTATAACGCAGGGGGCTATGGCTACACCTTC.

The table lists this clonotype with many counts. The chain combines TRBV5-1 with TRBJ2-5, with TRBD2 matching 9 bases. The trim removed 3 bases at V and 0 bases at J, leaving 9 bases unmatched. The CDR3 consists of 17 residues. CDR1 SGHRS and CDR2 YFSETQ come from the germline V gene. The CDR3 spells CASSSGTSLGNQETQYF. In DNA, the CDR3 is TGCGCCAGCAGCTCTGGGACTAGCCTTGGGAACCAAGAGACCCAGTACTTC.

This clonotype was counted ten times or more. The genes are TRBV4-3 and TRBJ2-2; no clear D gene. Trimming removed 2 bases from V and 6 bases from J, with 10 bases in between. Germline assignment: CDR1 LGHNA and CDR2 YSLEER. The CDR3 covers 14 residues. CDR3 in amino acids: CASSQYRAAGELFF. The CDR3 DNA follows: TGCGCCAGCAGCCAATACCGGGCCGCCGGGGAGCTGTTTTTT.

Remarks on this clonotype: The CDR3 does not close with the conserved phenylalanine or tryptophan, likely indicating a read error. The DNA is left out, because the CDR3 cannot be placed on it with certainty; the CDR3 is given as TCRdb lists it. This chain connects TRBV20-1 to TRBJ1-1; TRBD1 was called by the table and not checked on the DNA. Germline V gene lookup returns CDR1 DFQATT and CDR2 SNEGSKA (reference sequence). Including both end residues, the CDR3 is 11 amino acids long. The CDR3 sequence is CSAGTYTEAIL.

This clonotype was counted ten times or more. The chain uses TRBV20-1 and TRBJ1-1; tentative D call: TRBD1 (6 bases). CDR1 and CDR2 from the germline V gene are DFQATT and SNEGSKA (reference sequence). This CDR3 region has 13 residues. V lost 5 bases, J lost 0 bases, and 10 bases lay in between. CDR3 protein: CSAPGQMNTEAFF. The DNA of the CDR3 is TGCAGTGCTCCCGGACAGATGAACACTGAAGCTTTCTTT.